The next 10 T cell receptor beta chains were all read from a single sample in a study of blood T cell repertoires in COVID-19. Clones were sequenced by immunoSEQ multiplex PCR, and TCRdb holds only the in-frame ones, with some missing. The table shows some 290,000 clones, with about 90% occurring only once. Sequenced material: peripheral blood. These receptor sequences come from a woman aged 30 to 39 with COVID-19, enrolled during active disease.

This clone was counted only a few times. The chain recombines TRBV7-9 with TRBJ2-7; 12 positions agree with TRBD2. Trimming cost V 1 base and J 6 bases; bases outside gene matches: 4. Germline V lookup: CDR1 SEHNR, CDR2 FQNEAQ (reference sequence). The CDR3 runs to 15 residues. CDR3 nucleotide sequence: TGTGCCAGCAGCTTAGGGACTAGCGGGACGAGCGAGCAGTACTTC. Encoded protein: CASSLGTSGTSEQYF.

This chain uses TRBV19 with TRBJ2-7; 7 nucleotides agree with TRBD1. This CDR3 is built from 16 residues. Germline CDR1 LNHDA, CDR2 SQIVND (reference sequence). V lost 4 bases, J lost 4 bases, and 13 bases stayed unmatched. The CDR3 region is CASSNRGQLGAYEQYF. Here the CDR3 DNA reads TGTGCCAGTAGTAATAGGGGACAGCTGGGGGCTTACGAGCAGTACTTC.

J is TRBJ2-2 and V is TRBV6-5, with TRBD2 matching over 10 bases. With 10 bases clipped from V and 7 bases from J, the junction kept 9 bases outside the gene matches. Germline V gives CDR1 MNHEY, CDR2 SVGAGI. This CDR3 has 14 amino acids. DNA of the CDR3: TGTGCCACCAGGGAGCGGGAGGGAGTCGGGGAGCTGTTTTTT. Translation gives CATREREGVGELFF.

CDR3 sequence (DNA): TGTGCCTGGAGTGTACTAGGGGGCGAACTGTTTTTT. It is translated as CAWSVLGGELFF. The V and J genes are TRBV30 and TRBJ1-4, with 7 bases matching TRBD1. Germline trimming cut 0 bases from V and 12 bases from J; bases unmatched to any gene: 4. CDR1 GTSNPN and CDR2 SVGIG come from the germline V gene (reference sequence). The CDR3 totals 12 residues.

CDR3 loop: CASSSRQGAQEQYF. The CDR3 nucleotides read TGTGCCAGCAGCTCTCGACAGGGGGCGCAGGAGCAGTACTTC. The V call is TRBV7-2, the J call TRBJ2-7; 10 bases are shared with TRBD1. The CDR3 has 14 amino acids. Per germline, CDR1 SGHTA and CDR2 FQGNSA. Trimming removed 4 bases from V and 7 bases from J; junction bases left unmatched: 7. Together with reference TRBV7-2 and TRBJ2-7, the CDR3 gives the full variable domain: GAGVSQSPSNKVTEKGKDVELRCDPISGHTALYWYRQSLGQGLEFLIYFQGNSAPDKSGLPSDRFSAERTGGSVSTLTIQRTQQEDSAVYLCASSSRQGAQEQYFGPGTRLTVT.

This clone has just a few counts. This chain connects TRBV6-5 to TRBJ1-1; no clear D. This CDR3 spans 14 amino acids. The V end was cut by 2 bases, the J end by 1 base, with 8 bases between. Germline assignment: CDR1 MNHEY and CDR2 SVGAGI. CDR3 nucleotide sequence: TGTGCCAGCAGTTACGGGCAGCCGAACACTGAAGCTTTCTTT. Its protein is CASSYGQPNTEAFF.

This sequence joins TRBV7-9 and TRBJ2-1, with 9 bases matching TRBD2. The CDR3 consists of 15 residues. CDR1 is SEHNR, CDR2 FQNEAQ, per germline (reference sequence). Losses at the gene ends were 10 bases for V and 6 bases for J; bases not matched to a gene: 13. DNA for the CDR3: TGTGCCACCGAGGGCAGCGGGAGGTTGAGCAATGAGCAGTTCTTC. Translating gives CATEGSGRLSNEQFF.

The chain joins TRBV11-2 to TRBJ1-1; D gene ambiguous. Germline CDR1 SGHAT, CDR2 FQNNGV. CDR3 size: 12 residues. Trimming pared 0 bases from V and 7 bases from J, leaving 6 bases between. This CDR3 is CASSLDIVEAFF. CDR3 DNA: TGTGCCAGCAGCTTAGATATTGTTGAAGCTTTCTTT.

The chain uses TRBV5-1 and TRBJ2-1; D might be TRBD2 (5 bases). Germline values: CDR1 SGHRS, CDR2 YFSETQ. The CDR3 runs to 12 residues. The V gene lost 5 bases and the J gene lost 5 bases, with 8 bases spanning the gap. CDR3 sequence reads: CASRLADNEQFF. The CDR3 region has the DNA TGCGCCAGCAGGCTAGCAGACAATGAGCAGTTCTTC.

The J gene is TRBJ2-4, the V gene TRBV5-6, with 9 positions matching TRBD1. Per the germline V gene, CDR1 is SGHDT and CDR2 is YYEEEE. The CDR3 is 16 amino acids. V gave up 6 bases and J gave up 5 bases; unmatched junction bases: 12. The CDR3 here is CASTRLGQGTENIQYF. CDR3 DNA sequence: TGTGCCAGCACCCGTCTTGGACAGGGGACCGAAAACATTCAGTACTTC.